The present T cell receptor (beta chain) was sequenced within a study of identical twins. Germline loops: CDR1 MGHRA, CDR2 YSYEKL. This CDR3 spans 13 amino acids. J gave up 4 bases and V 8 bases, and 5 bases lay outside the gene matches. TCRdb re-called the 5' RACE reads through MiXCR, storing one row per CDR3 protein. The sample holds about 470,000 distinct CDR3 sequences, 24% seen once. Another study also made use of these data, one on T cells expressing NK-cell markers.

Sequencing input: CD4+ T cells sorted from blood. The TCR originated in a woman aged 18 to 35 in good health. The J gene is TRBJ2-1, the V gene TRBV4-1, with 7 bases aligning to TRBD2. DNA of the CDR3: TGCGCCAGCGGGACTAATAGATACAATGAGCAGTTCTTC. Translating gives CASGTNRYNEQFF.